What follows are 28 T cell receptor beta chains derived from one specimen sequenced in a study of technical replicates of blood from a few donors. The repertoire was sequenced with immunoSEQ multiplex PCR; TCRdb's copy has only in-frame clones and lacks some. The table records more than 65,000 clones, around 95% of them present only once. The sequencing input was T cells isolated from PBMCs. The receptors here all came from a human donor in good health.

V and J are TRBV5-8 and TRBJ2-7; 10 bases match TRBD1. V shed 5 bases, J shed 5 bases, and the junction held 13 bases outside the gene matches. The germline gives CDR1 SGHTS, CDR2 YDEGEE. The CDR3 contains 16 residues. CDR3 sequence reads: CASSSQAGTGENEQYF. The DNA for the CDR3 is TGTGCCAGCAGTTCACAGGCCGGGACAGGGGAAAACGAGCAGTACTTC.

J is TRBJ2-7 and V is TRBV30; D ambiguous. The V end lost 5 bases, the J end lost 1 base, and 12 bases lay between the germline ends. The CDR3 length is 13 residues. Germline assignment: CDR1 GTSNPN and CDR2 SVGIG (reference sequence). Here the CDR3 reads CAWSLENSYEQYF. As DNA, the CDR3 is TGTGCCTGGTCTTTAGAAAATTCCTACGAGCAGTACTTC. The complete variable domain, with remaining parts taken from reference TRBV30 and TRBJ2-7, reads SQTIHQWPATLVQPVGSPLSLECTVEGTSNPNLYWYRQAAGRGLQLLFYSVGIGQISSEVPQNLSASRPQDRQFILSSKKLLLSDSGFYLCAWSLENSYEQYFGPGTRLTVT.

The chain recombines TRBV7-9 with TRBJ2-2; 7 bases match TRBD2. CDR3 length: 13 amino acids. Germline V gene data show CDR1 as SEHNR and CDR2 as FQNEAQ (reference sequence). V lost 3 bases and J lost 6; bases outside the gene matches: 1. CDR3 in DNA: TGTGCCAGCAGCTTGGCGGGGGCCGGGGAGCTGTTTTTT. As protein: CASSLAGAGELFF.

The chain employs TRBV6-6 and TRBJ2-1; perhaps TRBD2 as D (7 bases). Germline CDR1 is MNHNY and CDR2 is SVGAGI (reference sequence). V shed 5 bases and J shed 4 bases, with 18 bases lying between them. The CDR3 spans 16 residues. The CDR3 sequence: CASSLIGGGPYNEQFF. CDR3 sequence (DNA): TGTGCCAGCAGTCTGATAGGGGGGGGCCCTTACAATGAGCAGTTCTTC.

The chain has TRBV10-3 and TRBJ2-1; 10 nucleotides match TRBD1. The CDR3 is 13 amino acids. Germline values: CDR1 ENHRY, CDR2 SYGVKD. J lost 10 bases, V lost 6 bases, and 6 bases had no gene match. CDR3 protein: CAIRRTGGGEQFF. The CDR3 DNA follows: TGTGCCATCAGGAGGACAGGGGGTGGAGAGCAGTTCTTC.

Written as DNA, the CDR3 is TGTGCCGGATCGAGCTCGAGGGATGGGGCCTACGAGCAGTACTTC. This codes for CAGSSSRDGAYEQYF. This sequence joins TRBV28 and TRBJ2-7; tentative D call: TRBD2 (5 bases). Germline-derived CDR1 and CDR2 are MDHEN and SYDVKM. The CDR3 length is 15 residues. Trimming took off 11 bases at V and 2 bases at J, with 22 bases between the two ends.

This chain links TRBV5-1 with TRBJ1-2; D not resolved. Deletions cut 4 bases from V and 2 bases from J, with 9 bases between. CDR1 is SGHRS and CDR2 is YFSETQ in the germline V gene. CDR3 size: 13 residues. CDR3: CASSDDGNYGYTF. The DNA of the CDR3 is TGCGCCAGCAGCGACGACGGGAACTATGGCTACACCTTC.

This clone showed up just once. V and J are TRBV4-1 and TRBJ2-5, with TRBD2 matching 8 bases. Germline V gives CDR1 MGHRA, CDR2 YSYEKL. The CDR3 is 15 residues long. V lost 4 bases and J lost 5; bases outside the gene matches: 9. In nucleotides, the CDR3 is TGCGCCAGCAGCCTGACGGGGGGGATTCGGGAGACCCAGTACTTC. It encodes CASSLTGGIRETQYF.

V usage is TRBV7-2 and J usage is TRBJ2-3; D might be TRBD2 (6 bases). V was clipped by 0 bases and J by 4 bases, with 11 bases between them. Per germline, CDR1 SGHTA and CDR2 FQGNSA. This CDR3 is built from 15 residues. CDR3: CASSLAPSVADTQYF. The CDR3 DNA sequence: TGTGCCAGCAGCTTAGCTCCTAGCGTCGCAGATACGCAGTATTTT.

The rearrangement links TRBV10-1 to TRBJ2-1, with D possibly matching TRBD2 (5 bases). The germline V gene encodes CDR1 WNHNN and CDR2 SYGVQD (reference sequence). Trimming pared 3 bases from V and 7 bases from J, leaving 16 bases between. This CDR3 is 15 amino acids long. The CDR3 DNA reads as TGCGCCAGCAGTGAAGGGCGGAGAGGGATAAATGAGCAGTTCTTC. Its translation: CASSEGRRGINEQFF.

The chain couples TRBV5-6 to TRBJ1-2; D remains unclear. V lost 1 base to trimming and J lost 0 bases, with 16 bases between them. Germline CDR1 SGHDT, CDR2 YYEEEE. The CDR3 has 17 amino acids. CDR3 sequence: CASSLYLGMGANYGYTF. CDR3 nucleotides: TGTGCCAGCAGCTTGTATCTGGGAATGGGAGCTAACTATGGCTACACCTTC.

Written as DNA, the CDR3 is TGCGCCAGCAGTGAGGGGTCGGGGAATGAGCAGTTCTTC. It translates to CASSEGSGNEQFF. V gene TRBV10-1 combines with J gene TRBJ2-1; maybe TRBD2 (5 bases). Germline assignment: CDR1 WNHNN and CDR2 SYGVQD (reference sequence). This CDR3 comprises 13 residues. Trimming took off 2 bases at V and 7 bases at J, with 9 bases between the two ends.

J is TRBJ2-7 and V is TRBV21-1; no check of the table's D call, TRBD1, against the DNA was made. TRBV21-1 has pseudogene status. The CDR3 totals 11 residues. In DNA, the CDR3 is TGTGCCAGCTCCCTAACAGGGCTCGTTCTTTTC. It yields the protein CASSLTGLVLF.

This clone was counted once. The chain has TRBV27 and TRBJ1-6; 10 bases match TRBD1. The germline gives CDR1 MNHEY, CDR2 SMNVEV (reference sequence). This CDR3 is built from 15 residues. Losses at the gene ends were 6 bases for V and 13 bases for J; bases not matched to a gene: 12. Here the CDR3 reads CASSPGQGSFTPLHF. The DNA for the CDR3 is TGTGCCAGCAGCCCGGGACAGGGGTCCTTCACGCCCCTCCACTTT.

This chain connects TRBV28 to TRBJ1-1; D possibly corresponds to TRBD1 (5 bases). The CDR3 sequence is 16 residues long. The germline gives CDR1 MDHEN, CDR2 SYDVKM. The V gene lost 3 bases and the J gene lost 0 bases, with 14 bases spanning the gap. In nucleotides, the CDR3 is TGTGCCAGCAGTTTGTCACAGACAGATCTGAACACTGAAGCTTTCTTT. It codes for CASSLSQTDLNTEAFF.

The chain uses TRBV2 and TRBJ2-3; D not certain. V shed 5 bases and J shed 2 bases, with 8 bases lying between them. The CDR3 spans 13 residues. Germline values: CDR1 SNHLY, CDR2 FYNNEI. CDR3 nucleotides: TGTGCCAGCAGTTACAGTTACACAGATACGCAGTATTTT. Translating it yields CASSYSYTDTQYF.

The chain recombines TRBV7-9 with TRBJ1-2; possibly TRBD1 for D (5 bases). This CDR3 is 17 amino acids long. Deletions cut 4 bases from V and 2 bases from J, with 20 bases between. CDR1 SEHNR and CDR2 FQNEAQ come from the germline V gene (reference sequence). CDR3 DNA sequence: TGTGCCAGCAGCTCGGCACAGGAAAGATGGTCCAACTATGGCTACACCTTC. Its translation is CASSSAQERWSNYGYTF.

The rearrangement joins TRBV30 to TRBJ1-2; TRBD1 agrees at 8 bases. The CDR3 contains 13 residues. V shed 8 bases and J 1 base; nucleotides not matched to a gene: 6. CDR1 is GTSNPN, CDR2 SVGIG, per germline (reference sequence). The DNA of the CDR3 is TGTGCCGGTTCAGGGGGCTTTAACTATGGCTACACCTTC. Amino acids: CAGSGGFNYGYTF. Drawing the rest from reference TRBV30 and TRBJ1-2, the complete variable domain is SQTIHQWPATLVQPVGSPLSLECTVEGTSNPNLYWYRQAAGRGLQLLFYSVGIGQISSEVPQNLSASRPQDRQFILSSKKLLLSDSGFYLCAGSGGFNYGYTFGSGTRLTVV.

CDR3 sequence: CATRTGGNTEAFF. CDR3 coding DNA: TGTGCCACCCGGACAGGGGGGAACACTGAAGCTTTCTTT. The chain is built from TRBV28 and TRBJ1-1; 10 bases agree with TRBD1. CDR1 is MDHEN and CDR2 is SYDVKM in the germline V gene. The CDR3 is 13 residues long. V was pared by 10 bases and J by 1 base, with 3 bases of the junction left unmatched.

This clone was observed a single time. The J gene is TRBJ1-1, the V gene TRBV27, with D hard to call. In germline, CDR1 is MNHEY, CDR2 SMNVEV (reference sequence). The CDR3 sequence is 13 residues long. Trimming shortened V by 5 bases and J by 4 bases, and 11 bases separated the two germline ends. CDR3 in DNA: TGTGCCAGCAGTCTCAGAACCTTCACTGAAGCTTTCTTT. Encoded protein: CASSLRTFTEAFF.

The rearrangement uses TRBV29-1 and TRBJ1-1; 9 bases align to TRBD1. The CDR3 sequence is 14 residues long. V trimming: 4 bases; J trimming: 5 bases; junction bases outside the gene matches: 8. Germline values: CDR1 SQVTM, CDR2 ANQGSEA. Here the CDR3 reads CSVVDRGMETEAFF. CDR3 DNA: TGCAGCGTTGTCGACAGGGGGATGGAGACTGAAGCTTTCTTT.

V and J are TRBV19 and TRBJ2-7; TRBD2 matches at 9 bases. The J segment lost 2 bases and the V segment lost 6 bases, leaving 8 bases of the junction unmatched. This CDR3 contains 15 residues. Germline V gene sequence: CDR1 LNHDA, CDR2 SQIVND (reference sequence). The CDR3 DNA follows: TGTGCCAGTAGGCGACTAGCGGCCCCTCCCTACGAGCAGTACTTC. This encodes CASRRLAAPPYEQYF.

This clone was detected only once. J is TRBJ1-4 and V is TRBV11-2, with D uncertain. CDR3 length: 15 residues. Germline V CDR1 and CDR2: SGHAT, FQNNGV. Trimming shortened V by 5 bases and J by 3 bases, and 13 bases separated the two germline ends. CDR3 nucleotide sequence: TGTGCCAGCAGCACCTCTGGCTCGTCTAATGAAAAACTGTTTTTT. It codes for CASSTSGSSNEKLFF.

This chain connects TRBV14 to TRBJ2-5; possibly TRBD1 for D (5 bases). V was shortened by 6 bases and J by 4 bases, with 15 bases between the two germline ends. This CDR3 spans 14 amino acids. Germline V gives CDR1 SGHDN, CDR2 FVKESK. Here the CDR3 reads CASSQLTGPETQYF. For the CDR3, the DNA is TGTGCCAGCAGTCAACTTACAGGACCAGAGACCCAGTACTTC.

This chain uses TRBV19 with TRBJ1-5; TRBD1 matches 7 bases. This CDR3 comprises 15 residues. The V segment lost 8 bases and the J segment 2 bases; nucleotides outside the gene matches: 9. In germline, CDR1 is LNHDA, CDR2 SQIVND (reference sequence). CDR3 DNA: TGTGCCAGTCAGAAGGGGGCTAAGGGCAATCAGCCCCAGCATTTT. It codes for CASQKGAKGNQPQHF.

The chain carries TRBV11-3 and TRBJ2-1, with D perhaps matching TRBD1 (5 bases). V was cut by 2 bases and J by 1 base, with 9 bases left in between. This CDR3 spans 15 amino acids. Germline assignment: CDR1 SGHNT and CDR2 YENEEA. The CDR3: CASSLISGSYNEQFF. The CDR3 region has the DNA TGTGCCAGCAGCTTAATATCAGGGTCCTACAATGAGCAGTTCTTC.

V usage is TRBV14 and J usage is TRBJ1-2; the D gene is possibly TRBD1 (5 bases). CDR3 length equals 14 residues. Trimming removed 1 base at V and 5 bases at J, with 11 bases between. The germline CDR1 and CDR2 sequences are SGHDN and FVKESK. The CDR3 spells CASSQAGTLYGYTF. The DNA for the CDR3 is TGTGCCAGCAGCCAAGCAGGGACTCTGTATGGCTACACCTTC. Drawing the rest from reference TRBV14 and TRBJ1-2, the complete variable domain is EAGVTQFPSHSVIEKGQTVTLRCDPISGHDNLYWYRRVMGKEIKFLLHFVKESKQDESGMPNNRFLAERTGGTYSTLKVQPAELEDSGVYFCASSQAGTLYGYTFGSGTRLTVV.

This chain joins TRBV5-1 and TRBJ1-1; unclear D gene. V shed 8 bases and J shed 3 bases, with 8 bases lying between them. Germline CDR1 SGHRS, CDR2 YFSETQ. This CDR3 has 11 residues. CDR3 nucleotides: TGCGCCAGAATCCAGGACACTGAAGCTTTCTTT. Amino acids: CARIQDTEAFF.